This T cell receptor beta chain was obtained from a study of blood T cell repertoires in COVID-19. Study in general: Spain, Italy and the United States supplied samples that represented acute and convalescent COVID-19. T cells, B-cell-depleted T cells, or PBMCs provided the cDNA or gDNA that served as material.

In its sample, this clone was seen once. Germline CDR1 reads SEHNR; CDR2 reads FQNEAQ (reference sequence). This CDR3 is built from 14 residues. V was cut by 5 bases and J by 3 bases, with 11 bases left in between. Original processing methods: By means of reference gene primer amplification, nucleated cell counts were estimated. Profiled with immunoSEQ multiplex PCR; TCRdb holds only in-frame clones, not every one. V, J and clone size reflect that table, while D and trimming were determined from the DNA. Of 150,000 to 200,000 clones listed, roughly 83% were seen once; the top ten hold less than 7%. During active infection, Seattle patients enrolled and were then monitored through disease.

The TCR was taken from a woman aged 40 to 55 with COVID-19, enrolled during active disease. Sequencing used peripheral blood. This chain connects TRBV7-9 to TRBJ2-1; no definite D call. CDR3 DNA sequence: TGTGCCAGCAGCCTTTCCGACATCTACAATGAGCAGTTCTTC. Its translation is CASSLSDIYNEQFF.